Below are 6 T cell receptor beta chains sequenced from a single sample in a study of CD8 T cells in Susac syndrome. When the RNA was reverse transcribed, random hexamers were used with an input of about 0.5 to 1 ug. Each CDR3 protein is one row after TCRdb ran MiXCR on the immunoSEQ multiplex PCR reads. The data show 120,000 or so distinct CDR3 sequences, with approximately 93% seen just once and around 0.085% held by the top ten. Specimen: CD4+ T cells from PBMCs. These receptors came from a human donor with multiple sclerosis.

CDR3 sequence: CASSLGPDGSYEQYF. CDR3 nucleotide sequence: TGTGCCAGCAGCCTCGGGCCGGATGGCTCCTACGAGCAGTACTTC. The V and J genes are TRBV11-2 and TRBJ2-7; D is undetermined. The ends were cut back, 5 bases at V and 0 bases at J, with 14 bases in the middle. CDR1 and CDR2 from the germline V gene are SGHAT and FQNNGV. The CDR3 sequence is 15 residues long.

This rearrangement joins TRBV5-4 to TRBJ2-2; a possible D gene is TRBD1 (7 bases). V lost 0 bases to trimming and J lost 3 bases, with 15 bases between them. The germline CDR1 and CDR2 sequences are SGHNT and YYREEE (reference sequence). CDR3 length: 17 residues. CDR3 loop: CASSLGPGGQYTGELFF. The CDR3 nucleotides read TGTGCCAGCAGCTTGGGCCCCGGGGGACAGTACACCGGGGAGCTGTTTTTT. Full variable domain (rest looked up from reference TRBV5-4 and TRBJ2-2): ETGVTQSPTHLIKTRGQQVTLRCSSQSGHNTVSWYQQALGQGPQFIFQYYREEENGRGNFPPRFSGLQFPNYSSELNVNALELDDSALYLCASSLGPGGQYTGELFFGEGSRLTVL.

This clonotype was detected only a few times. The chain has TRBV9 and TRBJ2-6; D is perhaps TRBD2 (6 bases). The germline V gene has CDR1 SGDLS and CDR2 YYNGEE. V was trimmed by 4 bases and J by 0 bases, leaving 14 bases between them. This CDR3 comprises 17 residues. The CDR3 DNA follows: TGTGCCAGCAGCCGCACTAGCCCTGCCTCTGGGGCCAACGTCCTGACTTTC. Its protein product is CASSRTSPASGANVLTF.

The gene calls are TRBV5-1 and TRBJ2-7; the D call may be TRBD1 or TRBD2 (7 bases each). In germline, CDR1 is SGHRS, CDR2 YFSETQ. The CDR3 extends over 15 amino acids. V lost 2 bases to trimming and J lost 2 bases, with 14 bases between them. The CDR3 coding sequence is TGCGCCAGCAGCTTCTCAGGGGGGGGTACCTACGAGCAGTACTTC. The encoded protein is CASSFSGGGTYEQYF.

This sequence joins TRBV5-4 and TRBJ2-4; possibly TRBD2 for D (7 bases). This CDR3 contains 16 residues. From germline, CDR1 is SGHNT and CDR2 YYREEE (reference sequence). Deletions cut 4 bases from V and 8 bases from J, with 22 bases between. The CDR3 reads CASSHPMGGAKDIQYF. The CDR3 DNA reads as TGTGCCAGCAGCCACCCGATGGGGGGGGCGAAGGACATTCAGTACTTC.

V usage is TRBV6-6 and J usage is TRBJ2-7, with D perhaps TRBD1 (6 bases). CDR3 size: 12 residues. The ends were cut back, 5 bases at V and 6 bases at J, with 11 bases in the middle. Looked up from germline, CDR1 is MNHNY and CDR2 is SVGAGI (reference sequence). The chain's CDR3 is CASSTGQSEQYF. CDR3 DNA sequence: TGTGCCAGCAGTACTGGACAGTCCGAGCAGTACTTC.